Presented here are 9 T cell receptor beta chains from one specimen sequenced in a study of shared clonotypes between healthy human individuals. Assay used: immunoSEQ multiplex PCR; TCRdb lists only in-frame clones, some missing. The sample has about 1 million clones, more than 65% seen once. Sequencing input: memory CD4+ T cells sorted from blood. The subset was: CD45RA-negative fraction. The receptors originated from a man aged 18-30 years in good health.

The chain uses TRBV4-2 and TRBJ2-3; TRBD2 agrees at 7 bases. Trimming at V came to 4 bases and at J to 0 bases, leaving 10 bases not matched to a gene. The CDR3 is made up of 17 amino acids. Germline CDR1 is LGHNA and CDR2 is YNFKEQ. Here the CDR3 DNA reads TGTGCCAGCAGCCTGGGGGGTGCTAGCGGTAGCACAGATACGCAGTATTTT. Translated: CASSLGGASGSTDTQYF.

J is TRBJ2-7 and V is TRBV5-1, with D perhaps matching TRBD1 (7 bases). The CDR3 spans 15 residues. CDR1 and CDR2 (germline): SGHRS, YFSETQ. Trimming took 0 bases from V and 1 from J, leaving 11 bases between them. The DNA for the CDR3 is TGCGCCAGCAGCTTGGGGCCAGGGGGGTCCTACGAGCAGTACTTC. Its protein is CASSLGPGGSYEQYF.

This clone was seen more than once but under ten times. The gene calls are TRBV5-1 and TRBJ1-2; 11 nucleotides match TRBD1. Germline V gives CDR1 SGHRS, CDR2 YFSETQ. After removal of 4 bases from V and 2 bases from J, the junction contained 1 base not matched to a gene. The CDR3 is 14 amino acids. The CDR3 is CASSRDRGNYGYTF. DNA of the CDR3: TGCGCCAGCAGCCGGGACAGGGGGAACTATGGCTACACCTTC.

V gene TRBV7-2 combines with J gene TRBJ2-7; a weak D match, TRBD2 (6 bases). CDR3 size: 13 residues. Trimming removed 4 bases from V and 4 bases from J, with 11 bases in between. The V gene's germline CDR1 is SGHTA and CDR2 FQGNSA. The CDR3 loop reads CASSSAGGYEQYF. The DNA of the CDR3 is TGTGCCAGCAGCTCGGCCGGGGGTTACGAGCAGTACTTC.

This clone was seen a few times. V gene TRBV30 combines with J gene TRBJ1-3; no clear D gene. CDR1 is GTSNPN, CDR2 SVGIG, per germline (reference sequence). Trimming removed 1 base at V and 0 bases at J, with 10 bases between. The CDR3 runs to 15 residues. The DNA for the CDR3 is TGTGCCTGGAGTGATGAGGCAGTCTCTGGAAACACCATATATTTT. Amino acid sequence: CAWSDEAVSGNTIYF.

The CDR3 here is CASSPTGTDFGELFF. The CDR3 DNA reads as TGTGCCAGCAGTCCCACCGGGACAGACTTCGGGGAGCTGTTTTTT. The rearrangement joins TRBV2 to TRBJ2-2, with TRBD1 matching over 7 bases. Germline CDR1 reads SNHLY; CDR2 reads FYNNEI. Unmatched junction bases numbered 10, after V lost 5 bases and J lost 7 bases. This CDR3 is built from 15 residues. The complete variable domain, with remaining parts taken from reference TRBV2 and TRBJ2-2, reads EPEVTQTPSHQVTQMGQEVILRCVPISNHLYFYWYRQILGQKVEFLVSFYNNEISEKSEIFDDQFSVERPDGSNFTLKIRSTKLEDSAMYFCASSPTGTDFGELFFGEGSRLTVL.

The chain uses TRBV11-2 and TRBJ2-7; a weak D match, TRBD2 (6 bases). This CDR3 comprises 15 residues. Between the trimmed V and J ends, which lost 0 bases and 3 bases, there was a span of 12 bases. Germline loops: CDR1 SGHAT, CDR2 FQNNGV. The CDR3 here is CASSLERDSFYEQYF. The DNA of the CDR3 is TGTGCCAGCAGCTTAGAGCGGGACTCTTTCTACGAGCAGTACTTC.

This chain joins TRBV19 and TRBJ2-7, with 11 bases that match TRBD1. Germline values: CDR1 LNHDA, CDR2 SQIVND (reference sequence). J gave up 4 bases and V 3 bases, and 14 bases lay outside the gene matches. The CDR3 extends over 18 amino acids. The CDR3 DNA reads TGTGCCAGTAGTATTGGAAACCGTGGGACAGGGGGTTTTTACGAGCAGTACTTC. It codes for CASSIGNRGTGGFYEQYF.

The V gene is TRBV10-1, the J gene TRBJ2-3; TRBD2 agrees at 11 bases. The CDR3 has 15 residues. V gave up 5 bases and J gave up 5 bases; unmatched junction bases: 6. The V gene's germline CDR1 is WNHNN and CDR2 SYGVQD (reference sequence). CDR3 bases: TGCGCCAGCAGTCTAACTAGCGGGAGACAAGATACGCAGTATTTT. It is translated as CASSLTSGRQDTQYF.